This entry lists 2 T cell receptor beta chains sequenced from one sample in a study of shared clonotypes between healthy human individuals (dated by TCRdb to the early 2020s). The receptor library was made with the immunoSEQ multiplex PCR assay. The immuneACCESS repertoire file appears here via TCRdb, limited to in-frame rearrangements. These files lack a portion of the clones; in checked studies, under half of the deficit traces to unresolved V genes, and the cause of the others is not known. In all, the sample holds 950,000 to 1,100,000 clones, and roughly 80% of those were seen once. The ten largest clones take up approximately 1.5% of the sample. Sequenced input: memory CD4+ T cells sorted from blood. The cell subset or site tag for this specimen amounts to: CD45RA-negative fraction. These receptors were obtained from a man aged 18 to 29 in good health.

For this clone: The junction and the germline gene differ at one end; a read error may be behind it. V is TRBV5-6 and J is TRBJ1-4, with D tentatively TRBD1 (5 bases). CDR3 size: 17 residues. CDR1 SGHDT and CDR2 YYEEEE come from the germline V gene. This chain's CDR3 is CAGSLMGPGRANEKLFF. The DNA for the CDR3 is TGTGCCGGCAGCTTGATGGGACCCGGGCGTGCTAATGAAAAACTGTTTTTT.

The chain recombines TRBV10-3 with TRBJ2-1; weak D call: TRBD2 (5 bases). V lost 5 bases to trimming and J lost 4 bases, with 15 bases between them. CDR1 and CDR2 (germline): ENHRY, SYGVKD. This CDR3 is built from 15 residues. The CDR3 DNA is TGTGCCATCAGTCGCGGACTTGCCAAGTACAATGAGCAGTTCTTC. Its protein is CAISRGLAKYNEQFF.